Detailed here is one T cell receptor beta chain. This clonotype was seen just once. Its antigen remains undetermined. Nothing much larger sits one base from this clone, and base qualities are not available. These data belong to a study of T-cell memory formation after mild COVID-19 (TCRdb year 2021). Turning to the overall study: Most TCR sequence clusters were specific to one of the two donors. T-cell clones expanding and contracting after mild COVID-19 in a couple of donors were tracked by longitudinal TCRalpha and TCRbeta repertoire sequencing. The cohort was made up of two young adult volunteers, one female and one male, who were previously healthy.

Instrument used: Illumina NovaSeq 6000. TCRalpha and TCRbeta cDNA libraries were built by 5'RACE with constant-segment primers, adding sample barcodes and unique molecular identifiers. RNA was extracted from every sample with Trizol reagent. The libraries were amplified in two PCR steps, and the second step added a second sample barcode and Illumina TruSeq adapters. Libraries were sequenced on an Illumina NovaSeq with 2 x 150 bp paired-end reads. Under the source paper's analysis protocol: The reads were demultiplexed and collapsed into UMI-guided consensus sequences using migec v1.2.7. Using mixcr v2.1.11, UMI consensuses were aligned to TRA and TRB V and J templates and then assembled into clonotypes. A clonotype was counted as expanded or contracted only if both edgeR and NoisET called the change significant, with noise models trained on biological replicates. edgeR calls used a false discovery rate-adjusted p below 0.01 and a log2 fold-change threshold of 1. PCA with hierarchical clustering of max-normalized trajectories of the 1000 most abundant clonotypes was used as exploratory dynamics analysis. The CD4 or CD8 phenotype of responding clones was assigned using the separately sequenced CD4+ and CD8+ repertoires. TCRdb passed the public sequencing reads through fastp at Q25 and MiXCR, retaining productive beta sequences. Each entry merges the rows of one CDR3 protein and shows their most common DNA and genes. TCRdb, not the authors, supplied the V and J calls. This sample gives approximately 400,000 distinct CDR3 sequences in total; 24% of them show up just once. The ten largest clonotypes hold about 10% of the sample.

General conclusions and limits of the study: Contracting CD4+ clones turned up mainly in the CM and EM memory subsets, whereas EMRA was where CD8+ clones were enriched. The second-wave clones that peaked on day 37 were not confirmed to be SARS-CoV-2 specific. Balanced CD4/CD8 phenotypes were observed for clones contracting from day 15 to 85, whereas a bias towards CD4+ was observed for a second wave of clones expanding from day 15 to 37. The study included only a couple of mild cases, and larger cohorts that include severe cases with pre-infection samples were judged to be necessary. The detection of some responding clones in pre-infection memory suggests that pre-existing cross-reactive memory T cells joined the SARS-CoV-2 response.

Ficoll-Paque density gradient centrifugation was the method used to isolate PBMCs. Including the terminal cysteine and phenylalanine, the CDR3 comprises 16 residues. Left in the record is the CDR3 DNA by itself, 48 bases read in frame from the first base. CDR1 and CDR2 are drawn from the germline V gene: SGHDT, YYEEEE. Compared with germline, V lacks 6 bases and J lacks 4 bases; bases without a gene match: 14. The material sequenced was PBMCs or a T cell subset sorted from them (not recorded which). The TCR originated in an adult woman who had mild COVID-19 (a few samples of this study predate the infection). The sample titles of this study are shuffled in the database, so cell type and time point are left out; the donor was told from shared clones. The chain was built from TRBV5-6 and TRBJ1-1; 8 junctional bases match TRBD1. The sequenced DNA is TGTGCCAGCATAATGATGGTTCAGGGGGCGGTCACTGAAGCTTTCTTT. This translates into CASIMMVQGAVTEAFF.